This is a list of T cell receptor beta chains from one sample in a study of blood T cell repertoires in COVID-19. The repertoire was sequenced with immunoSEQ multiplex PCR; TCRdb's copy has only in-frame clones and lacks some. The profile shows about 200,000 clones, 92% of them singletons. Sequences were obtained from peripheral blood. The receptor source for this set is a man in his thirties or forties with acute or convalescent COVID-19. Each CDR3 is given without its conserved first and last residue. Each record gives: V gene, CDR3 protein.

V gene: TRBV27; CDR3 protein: ASSGPGGFKAEQY
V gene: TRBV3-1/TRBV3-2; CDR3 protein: ASVASEKGTQY
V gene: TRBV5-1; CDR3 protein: ASSPNGGGYTQY
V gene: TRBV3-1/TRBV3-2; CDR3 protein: ASSHREGNSPLH
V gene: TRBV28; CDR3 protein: ASTPGGSNQPQH
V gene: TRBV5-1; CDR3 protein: ASSFRVVPDTQY
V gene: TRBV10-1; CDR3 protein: ASSPFTGLSYEQY
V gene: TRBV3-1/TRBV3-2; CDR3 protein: ASRESQVGSTGELF
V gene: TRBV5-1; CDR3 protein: ASSLAFEQY
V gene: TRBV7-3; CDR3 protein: ASSLRGSTGELF
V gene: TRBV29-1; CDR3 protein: SVEVKSSYNEQF
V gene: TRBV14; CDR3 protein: ASSQDFPRTGELF
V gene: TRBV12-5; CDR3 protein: ASGLFRDSGDYNEKLF
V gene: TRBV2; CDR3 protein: AGRTENTGELF
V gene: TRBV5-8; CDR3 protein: ASSLVFGGDGYT
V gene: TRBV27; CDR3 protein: ASSPELFASNEQF
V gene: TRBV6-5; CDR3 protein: ASRGDGGNEKLF
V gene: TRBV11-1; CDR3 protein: ASSSQGSGETQY
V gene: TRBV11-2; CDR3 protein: ASSLSKGASTEAF
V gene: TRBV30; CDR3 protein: AWSVQRTSGTKIHEQY
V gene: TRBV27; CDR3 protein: ASSFSLPSYRADEQY
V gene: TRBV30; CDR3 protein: AWSAIRREQY
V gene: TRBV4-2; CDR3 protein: ASSQDVGPAGQETQY
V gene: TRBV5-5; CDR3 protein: ASSYQTGRNTGELF